The 17 T cell receptor beta chains in this list originate from one sample, sequenced in a study of cytomegalovirus exposure and HLA in healthy donors. The PCR ran on 60 Vbeta and 13 Jbeta primers. Some clones are missing from TCRdb's copy, which holds only in-frame ones; the method was immunoSEQ multiplex PCR. This sample has 200,000 or so clones, with 60% to 80% found just once. Material: PBMCs. The receptors were gathered from a man aged 18 to 29 in good health and CMV-seronegative.

This clone was seen once. V is TRBV7-9 and J is TRBJ1-5, with 7 bases that match TRBD1. Germline V gene data show CDR1 as SEHNR and CDR2 as FQNEAQ (reference sequence). Unmatched junction bases numbered 3, after V lost 5 bases and J lost 2 bases. The CDR3 covers 14 residues. Here the CDR3 DNA reads TGTGCCAGCAGCCAAGACAGGGGCAATCAGCCCCAGCATTTT. Encoded protein: CASSQDRGNQPQHF. The whole variable domain, remainder taken from reference TRBV7-9 and TRBJ1-5, is DTGVSQNPRHKITKRGQNVTFRCDPISEHNRLYWYRQTLGQGPEFLTYFQNEAQLEKSRLLSDRFSAERPKGSFSTLEIQRTEQGDSAMYLCASSQDRGNQPQHFGDGTRLSIL.

This chain joins TRBV19 and TRBJ1-5; no clear D. Trimming took off 3 bases at V and 5 bases at J, with 11 bases between the two ends. The CDR3 contains 14 residues. The V gene's germline CDR1 is LNHDA and CDR2 SQIVND (reference sequence). CDR3 in DNA: TGTGCCAGTAGTATTGGGCAGAAATATCAGCCCCAGCATTTT. This sequence encodes CASSIGQKYQPQHF. The full variable domain, in which reference TRBV19 and TRBJ1-5 provide the parts outside the CDR3, is DGGITQSPKYLFRKEGQNVTLSCEQNLNHDAMYWYRQDPGQGLRLIYYSQIVNDFQKGDIAEGYSVSREKKESFPLTVTSAQKNPTAFYLCASSIGQKYQPQHFGDGTRLSIL.

This clone was detected only once. V and J are TRBV27 and TRBJ2-3; 9 nucleotides agree with TRBD1. Germline V CDR1 and CDR2: MNHEY, SMNVEV (reference sequence). With 6 bases clipped from V and 3 bases from J, the junction kept 10 bases outside the gene matches. CDR3 length: 16 residues. CDR3 protein: CASSLNRDRATDTQYF. CDR3 nucleotide sequence: TGTGCCAGCAGCTTAAACCGGGACAGGGCTACAGATACGCAGTATTTT.

With respect to this clone: The same CDR3 arises from other DNA sequences in this sample as well. The CDR3 DNA follows: TGTGCCAGCAGCTTAGCGGGGGGGGAAACCGGGGAGCTGTTTTTT. It encodes CASSLAGGETGELFF. J is TRBJ2-2 and V is TRBV7-6; 7 bases are a match to TRBD2. Germline trimming cut 0 bases from V and 5 bases from J; bases unmatched to any gene: 3. This CDR3 contains 15 residues. Germline lookup yields CDR1 SGHVS and CDR2 FNYEAQ.

Concerning this clone: This sample includes further DNA sequences coding for the same CDR3. The chain is built from TRBV6-5 and TRBJ1-1; maybe TRBD1 (6 bases). With 5 bases removed from V and 0 bases from J, the gap between germline ends came to 13 bases. Germline lookup yields CDR1 MNHEY and CDR2 SVGAGI. The CDR3 loop spans 15 amino acids. The CDR3 spells CASSPGQFMNTEAFF. CDR3 sequence (DNA): TGTGCCAGCAGTCCCGGACAGTTCATGAACACTGAAGCTTTCTTT.

CDR3 coding DNA: TGTGCCATCAGTTCCGGGACAGGGATTCAGCCCCAGCATTTT. The encoded protein is CAISSGTGIQPQHF. This chain connects TRBV10-3 to TRBJ1-5; 9 bases map to TRBD1. Germline-derived CDR1 and CDR2 are ENHRY and SYGVKD. The CDR3 runs 14 residues. With V trimmed by 5 bases and J by 6 bases, 5 bases remained unmatched.

V and J are TRBV28 and TRBJ2-2; 8 nucleotides agree with TRBD2. Trimming took 3 bases from V and 5 from J; bases not matched to a gene: 5. CDR1 and CDR2 from the germline V gene are MDHEN and SYDVKM. The CDR3 is made up of 15 amino acids. CDR3 region: CASSFSGSLTGELFF. The CDR3 region has the DNA TGTGCCAGCAGTTTCAGCGGGAGTTTGACCGGGGAGCTGTTTTTT.

The CDR3 DNA sequence: TGTGCCAGCAGCTTAGGAGGGCTAGCGGGCCCAGAGACCCAGTACTTC. Translating gives CASSLGGLAGPETQYF. This sequence joins TRBV7-6 and TRBJ2-5; TRBD2 aligns across 8 bases. CDR1 and CDR2 from the germline V gene are SGHVS and FNYEAQ. Unmatched junction bases numbered 8, after V lost 1 base and J lost 4 bases. This CDR3 has 16 residues.

V and J are TRBV6-5 and TRBJ1-1; D is possibly TRBD1 (5 bases). Trimming removed 7 bases at V and 0 bases at J, with 15 bases between. Germline V gene lookup returns CDR1 MNHEY and CDR2 SVGAGI. The length of the CDR3 is 15 residues. This chain's CDR3 is CASTLDSGMNTEAFF. The CDR3 DNA reads as TGTGCCAGCACCCTAGACAGTGGGATGAACACTGAAGCTTTCTTT.

In this sample, this clone turned up a few times. The chain employs TRBV6-6 and TRBJ1-1; no firm D call. Germline CDR1 and CDR2: MNHNY and SVGAGI (reference sequence). The CDR3 is 14 amino acids. V was trimmed by 2 bases and J by 1 base, leaving 8 bases between them. As DNA, the CDR3 is TGTGCCAGCAGTTACGGGCTGAGGAACACTGAAGCTTTCTTT. Translating it yields CASSYGLRNTEAFF.

The chain joins TRBV4-3 to TRBJ2-1, with D perhaps matching TRBD1 (6 bases). Germline lookup yields CDR1 LGHNA and CDR2 YSLEER. The CDR3 totals 16 residues. Trimming took 0 bases from V and 10 from J, leaving 19 bases between them. The CDR3, as DNA: TGCGCCAGCAGCCAAGAGTTCGACAGGCTGTTTAAGGAGCAGTTCTTC. Amino acid sequence: CASSQEFDRLFKEQFF.

This clone is a singleton in its sample. The chain uses TRBV11-3 and TRBJ2-4; possible D gene TRBD1, 6 bases. The CDR3 is made up of 18 amino acids. Trimming stripped 0 bases from V and 3 bases from J, with 18 bases between. Germline V gene sequence: CDR1 SGHNT, CDR2 YENEEA. The CDR3 reads CASSLDFYTGSDKNIQYF. The CDR3 region has the DNA TGTGCCAGCAGCTTAGATTTCTACACAGGGAGTGACAAAAACATTCAGTACTTC.

This clone has just one count. The rearrangement links TRBV5-1 to TRBJ2-5; 8 bases are a match to TRBD1. CDR1 and CDR2 (germline): SGHRS, YFSETQ. V lost 3 bases to trimming and J lost 5 bases; unmatched junction nucleotides: 6. The CDR3 runs to 14 residues. CDR3 DNA sequence: TGCGCCAGCAGCTGGGTGACAGGGGATGAGACCCAGTACTTC. It is translated as CASSWVTGDETQYF.

This sequence joins TRBV5-6 and TRBJ2-1; D gene uncertain. Trimming stripped 0 bases from V and 7 bases from J, with 5 bases between. The CDR3 covers 12 residues. CDR1 is SGHDT, CDR2 YYEEEE, per germline. The CDR3 loop is CASSLGINEQFF. CDR3 nucleotide sequence: TGTGCCAGCAGCTTGGGTATTAATGAGCAGTTCTTC.

The chain joins TRBV27 to TRBJ2-3; 16 bases map to TRBD2. J lost 6 bases, V lost 6 bases, and 6 bases had no gene match. CDR3 length: 16 residues. CDR1 and CDR2 from the germline V gene are MNHEY and SMNVEV (reference sequence). The CDR3 nucleotides read TGTGCCAGCAGCCGACCGGGACTAGCGGGAGGGGATACGCAGTATTTT. This encodes CASSRPGLAGGDTQYF.

DNA of the CDR3: TGTGCCAGCAGCGTAGGGGCGGGGACTAGCGGGTCAGGAGAGCAGTTCTTC. Translation: CASSVGAGTSGSGEQFF. V and J are TRBV9 and TRBJ2-1, with 12 positions matching TRBD2. The V gene's germline CDR1 is SGDLS and CDR2 YYNGEE. This CDR3 has 17 residues. The V and J ends lost 0 bases and 10 bases, in that order; junction bases with no gene match: 11. The complete variable domain, with remaining parts taken from reference TRBV9 and TRBJ2-1, reads DSGVTQTPKHLITATGQRVTLRCSPRSGDLSVYWYQQSLDQGLQFLIQYYNGEERAKGNILERFSAQQFPDLHSELNLSSLELGDSALYFCASSVGAGTSGSGEQFFGPGTRLTVL.

The rearrangement links TRBV28 to TRBJ2-5, with a tentative D call TRBD2 (5 bases). This CDR3 has 14 amino acids. The germline V gene encodes CDR1 MDHEN and CDR2 SYDVKM. V was trimmed by 3 bases and J by 2 bases, leaving 10 bases between them. The CDR3 reads CASSFWRMQETQYF. The CDR3 bases are TGTGCCAGCAGTTTTTGGAGGATGCAAGAGACCCAGTACTTC.